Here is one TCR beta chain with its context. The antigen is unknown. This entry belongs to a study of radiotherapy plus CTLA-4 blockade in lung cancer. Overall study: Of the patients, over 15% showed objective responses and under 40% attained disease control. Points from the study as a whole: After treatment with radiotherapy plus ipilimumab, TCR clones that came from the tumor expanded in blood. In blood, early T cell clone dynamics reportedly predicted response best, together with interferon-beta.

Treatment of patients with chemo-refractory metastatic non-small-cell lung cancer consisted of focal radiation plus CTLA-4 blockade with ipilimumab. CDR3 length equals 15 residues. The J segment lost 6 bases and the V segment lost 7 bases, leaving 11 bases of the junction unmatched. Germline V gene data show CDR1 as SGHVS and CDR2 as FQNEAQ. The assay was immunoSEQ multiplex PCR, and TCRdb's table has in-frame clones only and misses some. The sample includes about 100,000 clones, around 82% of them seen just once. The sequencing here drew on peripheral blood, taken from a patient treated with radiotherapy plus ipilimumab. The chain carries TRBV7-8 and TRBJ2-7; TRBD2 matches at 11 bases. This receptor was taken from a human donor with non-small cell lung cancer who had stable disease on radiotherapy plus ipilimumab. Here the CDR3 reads CASTATSGAWSEQYF. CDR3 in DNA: TGTGCCAGCACGGCGACTAGCGGGGCGTGGAGCGAGCAGTACTTC.